This record looks at one T cell receptor beta chain sequence and its context. This sample is part of a study of blood T cell repertoires in COVID-19. The overall study: COVID-19 samples collected from the United States, Italy and Spain covered acute and convalescent phases. T cells, B-cell-depleted T cells, or PBMCs supplied cDNA or gDNA.

This CDR3 is built from 13 residues. The V gene's germline CDR1 is SQVTM and CDR2 ANQGSEA. The V gene lost 2 bases and the J gene lost 7 bases, with 12 bases spanning the gap. Data came from immunoSEQ multiplex PCR; TCRdb stores just in-frame clones and leaves some out. Among about 64,000 clones listed, more than 75% were seen once. Membership in each cohort depended on participant-reported clinical history. Material for sequencing was PBMCs or T cells enriched from blood (not recorded which). This rearrangement joins TRBV29-1 to TRBJ1-5; TRBD1 is a possible D gene (6 bases). The clonotype originates from a middle-aged woman who had recovered from COVID-19. This CDR3 is CSVESEGEQPQHF. Here the CDR3 DNA reads TGCAGCGTTGAAAGTGAGGGGGAACAGCCCCAGCATTTT.